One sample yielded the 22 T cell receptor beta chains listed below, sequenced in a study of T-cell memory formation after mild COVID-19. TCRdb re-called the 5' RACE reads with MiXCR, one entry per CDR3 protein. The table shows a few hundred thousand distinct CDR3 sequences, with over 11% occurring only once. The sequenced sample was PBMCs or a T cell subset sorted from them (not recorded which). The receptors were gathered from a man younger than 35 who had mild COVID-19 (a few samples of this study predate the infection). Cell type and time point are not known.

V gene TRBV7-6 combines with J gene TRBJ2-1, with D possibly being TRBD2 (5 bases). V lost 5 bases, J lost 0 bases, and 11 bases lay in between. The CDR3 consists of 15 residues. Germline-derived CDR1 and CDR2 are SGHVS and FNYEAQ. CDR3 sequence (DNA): TGTGCCAGCAGCCCCGGACTCTTCTCCTACAATGAGCAGTTCTTC. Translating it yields CASSPGLFSYNEQFF.

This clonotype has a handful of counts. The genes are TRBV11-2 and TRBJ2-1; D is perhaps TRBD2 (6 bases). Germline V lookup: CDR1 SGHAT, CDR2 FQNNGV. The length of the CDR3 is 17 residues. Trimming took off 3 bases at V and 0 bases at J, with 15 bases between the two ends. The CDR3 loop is CASSLTPDGSSYNEQFF. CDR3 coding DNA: TGTGCCAGCAGCTTGACTCCGGACGGGAGCTCCTACAATGAGCAGTTCTTC.

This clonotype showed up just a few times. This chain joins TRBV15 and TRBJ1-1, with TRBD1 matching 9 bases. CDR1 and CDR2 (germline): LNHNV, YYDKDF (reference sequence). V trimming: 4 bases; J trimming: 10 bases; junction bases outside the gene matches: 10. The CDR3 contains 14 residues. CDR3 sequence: CATSTGQGIWRAFF. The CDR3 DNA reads TGTGCCACCAGCACCGGACAGGGGATCTGGCGAGCTTTCTTT. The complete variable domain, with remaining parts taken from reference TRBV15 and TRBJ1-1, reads DAMVIQNPRYQVTQFGKPVTLSCSQTLNHNVMYWYQQKSSQAPKLLFHYYDKDFNNEADTPDNFQSRRPNTSFCFLDIRSPGLGDTAMYLCATSTGQGIWRAFFGQGTRLTVV.

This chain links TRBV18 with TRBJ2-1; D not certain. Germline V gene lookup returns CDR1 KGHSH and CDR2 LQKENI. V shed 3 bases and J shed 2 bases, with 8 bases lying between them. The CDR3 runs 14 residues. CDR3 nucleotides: TGTGCCAGCTCACCGCCTGACACCTACAATGAGCAGTTCTTC. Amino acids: CASSPPDTYNEQFF.

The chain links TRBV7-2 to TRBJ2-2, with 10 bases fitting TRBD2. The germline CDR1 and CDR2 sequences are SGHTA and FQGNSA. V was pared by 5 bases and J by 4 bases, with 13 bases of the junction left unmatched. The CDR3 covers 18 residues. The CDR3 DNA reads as TGTGCCAGCAGCGGGTGGCGAGCGGGGGGGCCGCCCACCGGGGAGCTGTTTTTT. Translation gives CASSGWRAGGPPTGELFF.

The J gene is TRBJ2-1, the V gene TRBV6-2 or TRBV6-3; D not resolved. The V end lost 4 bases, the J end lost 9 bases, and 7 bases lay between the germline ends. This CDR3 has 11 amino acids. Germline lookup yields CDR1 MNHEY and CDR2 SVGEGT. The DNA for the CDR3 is TGTGCCAGCAGTTGGAATTTTGAGCAGTTCTTC. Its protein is CASSWNFEQFF.

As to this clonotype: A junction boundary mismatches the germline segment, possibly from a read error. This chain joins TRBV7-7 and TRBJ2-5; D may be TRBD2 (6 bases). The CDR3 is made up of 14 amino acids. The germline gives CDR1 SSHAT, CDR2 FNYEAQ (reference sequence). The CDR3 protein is CASSPPPGAGTKYF. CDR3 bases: TGTGCTAGCAGCCCACCCCCCGGGGCGGGGACCAAGTACTTC.

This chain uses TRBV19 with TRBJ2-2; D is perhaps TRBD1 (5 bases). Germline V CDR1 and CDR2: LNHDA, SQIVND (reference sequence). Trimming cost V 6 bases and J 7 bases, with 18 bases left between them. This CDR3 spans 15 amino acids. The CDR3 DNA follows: TGTGCCAGTAGCCCACAGGAGTGGGGAAGCGGGGAGCTGTTTTTT. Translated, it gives CASSPQEWGSGELFF. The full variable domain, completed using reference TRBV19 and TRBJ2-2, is DGGITQSPKYLFRKEGQNVTLSCEQNLNHDAMYWYRQDPGQGLRLIYYSQIVNDFQKGDIAEGYSVSREKKESFPLTVTSAQKNPTAFYLCASSPQEWGSGELFFGEGSRLTVL.

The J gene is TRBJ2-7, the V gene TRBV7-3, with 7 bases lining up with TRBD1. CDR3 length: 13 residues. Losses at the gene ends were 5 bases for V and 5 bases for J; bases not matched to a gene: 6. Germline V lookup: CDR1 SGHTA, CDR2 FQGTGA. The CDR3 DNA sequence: TGTGCCAGCAGCCTTGACAGGGAGCACGAGCAGTACGTC. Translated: CASSLDREHEQYV.

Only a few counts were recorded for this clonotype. The CDR3 region is CAISTPTGSSYNEQFF. The CDR3 nucleotides are TGTGCCATCAGTACCCCGACAGGCAGCTCCTACAATGAGCAGTTCTTC. The chain has TRBV10-3 and TRBJ2-1; a weak D match, TRBD1 (6 bases). Germline V gene sequence: CDR1 ENHRY, CDR2 SYGVKD. With 5 bases removed from V and 0 bases from J, the gap between germline ends came to 14 bases. The CDR3 length is 16 residues.

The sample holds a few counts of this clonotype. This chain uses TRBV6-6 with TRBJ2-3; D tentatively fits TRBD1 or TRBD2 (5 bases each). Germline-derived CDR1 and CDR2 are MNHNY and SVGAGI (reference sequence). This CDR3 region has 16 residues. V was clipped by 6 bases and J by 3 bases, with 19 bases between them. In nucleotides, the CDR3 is TGTGCCAGCAGGCCCGGTCGAGGGGTCCTAACAGATACGCAGTATTTT. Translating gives CASRPGRGVLTDTQYF.

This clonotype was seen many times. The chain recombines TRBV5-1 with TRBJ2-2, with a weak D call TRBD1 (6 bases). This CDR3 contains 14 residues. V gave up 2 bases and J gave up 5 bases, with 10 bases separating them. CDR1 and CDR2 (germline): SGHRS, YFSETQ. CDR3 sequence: CASSLGQGTGELFF. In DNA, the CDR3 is TGCGCCAGCAGCTTAGGCCAGGGGACCGGGGAGCTGTTTTTT.

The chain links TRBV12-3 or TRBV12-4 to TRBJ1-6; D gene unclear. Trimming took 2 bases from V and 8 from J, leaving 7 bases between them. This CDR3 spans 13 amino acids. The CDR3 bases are TGTGCCAGCAGTTTATCAATGGATTCACCCCTCCACTTT. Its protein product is CASSLSMDSPLHF.

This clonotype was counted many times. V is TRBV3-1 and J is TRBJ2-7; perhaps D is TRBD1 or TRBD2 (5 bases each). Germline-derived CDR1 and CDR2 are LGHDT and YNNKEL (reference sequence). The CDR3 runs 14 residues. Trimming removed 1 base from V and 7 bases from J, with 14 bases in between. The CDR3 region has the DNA TGTGCCAGCAGCCAAGGGGACCGGTTCGGGGAGCAGTACGTC. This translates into CASSQGDRFGEQYV.

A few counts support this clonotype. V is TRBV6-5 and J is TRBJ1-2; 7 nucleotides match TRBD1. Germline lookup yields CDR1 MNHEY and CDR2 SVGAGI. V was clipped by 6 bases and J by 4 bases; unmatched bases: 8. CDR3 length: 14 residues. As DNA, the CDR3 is TGTGCCAGCAGACTACAGGGGTTCGGCTATGGCTACACCTTC. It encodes CASRLQGFGYGYTF.

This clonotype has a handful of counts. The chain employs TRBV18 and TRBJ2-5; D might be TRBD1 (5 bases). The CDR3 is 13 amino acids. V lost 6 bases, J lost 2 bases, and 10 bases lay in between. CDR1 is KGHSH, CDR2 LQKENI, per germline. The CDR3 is CASSQDIQETQYF. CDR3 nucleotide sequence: TGTGCCAGCTCCCAGGACATTCAAGAGACCCAGTACTTC.

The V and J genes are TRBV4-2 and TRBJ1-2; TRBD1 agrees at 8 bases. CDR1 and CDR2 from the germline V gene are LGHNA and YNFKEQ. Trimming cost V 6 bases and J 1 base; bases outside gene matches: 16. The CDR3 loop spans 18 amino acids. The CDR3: CASSSAIDQGARNYGYTF. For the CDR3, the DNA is TGTGCCAGCAGTTCGGCTATCGACCAGGGGGCACGTAACTATGGCTACACCTTC.

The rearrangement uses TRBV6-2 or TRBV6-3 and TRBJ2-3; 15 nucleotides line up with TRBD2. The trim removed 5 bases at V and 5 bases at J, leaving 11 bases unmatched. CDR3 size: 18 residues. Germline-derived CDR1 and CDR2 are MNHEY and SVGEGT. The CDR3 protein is CASSGLAGGPISGDTQYF. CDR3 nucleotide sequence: TGTGCCAGCAGTGGACTAGCGGGGGGGCCGATTTCCGGAGATACGCAGTATTTT.

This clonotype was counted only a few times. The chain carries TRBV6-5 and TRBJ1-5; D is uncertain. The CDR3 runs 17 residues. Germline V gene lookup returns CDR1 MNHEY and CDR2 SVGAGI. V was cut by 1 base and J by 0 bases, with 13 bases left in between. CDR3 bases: TGTGCCAGCAGTTACTACCCTCCGAGTTATAGCAATCAGCCCCAGCATTTT. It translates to CASSYYPPSYSNQPQHF.

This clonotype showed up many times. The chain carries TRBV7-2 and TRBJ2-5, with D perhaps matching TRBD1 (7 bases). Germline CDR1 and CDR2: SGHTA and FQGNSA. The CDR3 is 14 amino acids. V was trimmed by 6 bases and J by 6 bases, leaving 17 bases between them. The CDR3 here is CASRNDRAGKTQYF. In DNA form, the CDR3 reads TGTGCCAGCAGGAACGACAGGGCGGGGAAGACCCAGTACTTC.

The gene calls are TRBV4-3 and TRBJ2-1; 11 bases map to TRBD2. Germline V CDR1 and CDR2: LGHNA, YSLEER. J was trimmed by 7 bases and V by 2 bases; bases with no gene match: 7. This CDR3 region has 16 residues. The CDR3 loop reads CASSQRWGLAANEQFF. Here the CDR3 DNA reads TGCGCCAGCAGCCAAAGATGGGGACTAGCGGCGAATGAGCAGTTCTTC.

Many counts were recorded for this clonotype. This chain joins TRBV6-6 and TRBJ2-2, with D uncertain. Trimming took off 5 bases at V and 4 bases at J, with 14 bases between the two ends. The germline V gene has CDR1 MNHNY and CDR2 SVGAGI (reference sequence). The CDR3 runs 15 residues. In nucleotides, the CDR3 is TGTGCCAGCAGTCCTGCGACCCGGAGCACCGGGGAGCTGTTTTTT. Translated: CASSPATRSTGELFF.